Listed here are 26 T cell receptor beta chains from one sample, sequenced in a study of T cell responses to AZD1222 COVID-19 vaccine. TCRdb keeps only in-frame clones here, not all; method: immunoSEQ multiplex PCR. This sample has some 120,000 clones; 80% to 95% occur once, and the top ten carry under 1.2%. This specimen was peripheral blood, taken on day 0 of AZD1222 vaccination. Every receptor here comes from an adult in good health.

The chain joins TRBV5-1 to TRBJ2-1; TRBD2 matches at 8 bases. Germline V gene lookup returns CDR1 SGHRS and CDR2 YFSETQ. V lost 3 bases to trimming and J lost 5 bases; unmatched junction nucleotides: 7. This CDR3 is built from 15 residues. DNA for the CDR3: TGCGCCAGCAGCTGGGGACTAGGATCAAACAATGAGCAGTTCTTC. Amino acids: CASSWGLGSNNEQFF.

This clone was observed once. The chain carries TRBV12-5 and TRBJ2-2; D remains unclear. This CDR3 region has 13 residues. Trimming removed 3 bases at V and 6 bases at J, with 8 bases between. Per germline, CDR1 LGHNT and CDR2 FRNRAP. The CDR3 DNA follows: TGTGCTAGTGGTTTTTATGGCGCCGGGGAGCTGTTTTTT. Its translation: CASGFYGAGELFF.

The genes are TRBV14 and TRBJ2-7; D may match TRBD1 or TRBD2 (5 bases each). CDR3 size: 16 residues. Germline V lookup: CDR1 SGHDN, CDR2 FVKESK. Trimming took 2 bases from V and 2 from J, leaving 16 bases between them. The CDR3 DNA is TGTGCCAGCAGCCAAAGCTGGGGGATGAGAACCTACGAGCAGTACTTC. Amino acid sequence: CASSQSWGMRTYEQYF.

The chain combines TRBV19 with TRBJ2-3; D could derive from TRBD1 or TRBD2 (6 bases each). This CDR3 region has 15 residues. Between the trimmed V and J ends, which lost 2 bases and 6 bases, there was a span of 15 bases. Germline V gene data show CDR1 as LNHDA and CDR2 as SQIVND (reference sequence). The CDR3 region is CASSIPRGVKDTQYF. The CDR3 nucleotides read TGTGCCAGTAGTATACCAAGGGGGGTGAAGGATACGCAGTATTTT.

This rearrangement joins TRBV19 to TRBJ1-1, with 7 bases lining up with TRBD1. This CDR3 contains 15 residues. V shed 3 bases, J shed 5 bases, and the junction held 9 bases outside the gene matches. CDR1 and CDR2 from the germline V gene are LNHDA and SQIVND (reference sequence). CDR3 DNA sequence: TGTGCCAGTAGTATTGGGACAGTTTTCCTAACTGAAGCTTTCTTT. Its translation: CASSIGTVFLTEAFF.

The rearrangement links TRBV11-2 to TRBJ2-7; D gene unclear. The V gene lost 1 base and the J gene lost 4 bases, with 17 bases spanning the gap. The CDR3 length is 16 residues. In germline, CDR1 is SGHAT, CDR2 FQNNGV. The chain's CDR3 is CASSLGDWELTYEQYF. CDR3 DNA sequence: TGTGCCAGCAGCTTAGGAGACTGGGAACTCACTTACGAGCAGTACTTC.

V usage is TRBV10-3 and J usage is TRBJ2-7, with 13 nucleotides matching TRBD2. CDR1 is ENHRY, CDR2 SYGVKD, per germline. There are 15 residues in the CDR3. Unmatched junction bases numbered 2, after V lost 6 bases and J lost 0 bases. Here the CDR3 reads CAIRTSGRPSYEQYF. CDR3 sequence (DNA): TGTGCCATCAGGACTAGCGGGAGGCCCTCCTACGAGCAGTACTTC.

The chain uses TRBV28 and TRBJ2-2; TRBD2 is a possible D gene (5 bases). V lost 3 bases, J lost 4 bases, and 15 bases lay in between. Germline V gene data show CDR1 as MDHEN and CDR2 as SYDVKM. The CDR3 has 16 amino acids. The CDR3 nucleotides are TGTGCCAGCAGTTTGAACGGGATCCTCTTCACCGGGGAGCTGTTTTTT. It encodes CASSLNGILFTGELFF.

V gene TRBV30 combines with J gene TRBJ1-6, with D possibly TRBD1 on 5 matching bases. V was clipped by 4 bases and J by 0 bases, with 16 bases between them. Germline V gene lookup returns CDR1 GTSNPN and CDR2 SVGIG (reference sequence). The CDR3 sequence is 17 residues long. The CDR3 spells CAWKTGRGSSYNSPLHF. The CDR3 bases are TGTGCCTGGAAGACGGGACGCGGAAGCTCCTATAATTCACCCCTCCACTTT.

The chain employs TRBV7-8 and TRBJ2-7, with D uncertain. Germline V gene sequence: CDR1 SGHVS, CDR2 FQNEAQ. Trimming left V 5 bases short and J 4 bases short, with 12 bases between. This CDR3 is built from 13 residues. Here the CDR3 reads CASSIGRAYEQYF. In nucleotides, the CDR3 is TGTGCCAGCAGCATCGGACGAGCGTACGAGCAGTACTTC.

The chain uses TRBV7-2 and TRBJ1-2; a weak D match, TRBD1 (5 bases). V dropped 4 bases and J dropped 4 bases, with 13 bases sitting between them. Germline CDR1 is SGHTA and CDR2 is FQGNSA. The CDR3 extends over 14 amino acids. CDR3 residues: CASSSPGRAYGYTF. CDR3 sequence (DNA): TGTGCCAGCAGCTCCCCGGGCAGGGCCTATGGCTACACCTTC.

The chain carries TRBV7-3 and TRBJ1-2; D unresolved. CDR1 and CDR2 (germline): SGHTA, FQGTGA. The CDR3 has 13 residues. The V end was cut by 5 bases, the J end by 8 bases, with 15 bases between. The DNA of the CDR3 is TGTGCCAGCAGCCCTAGTTCCGACGGGGGCTACACCTTC. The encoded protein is CASSPSSDGGYTF.

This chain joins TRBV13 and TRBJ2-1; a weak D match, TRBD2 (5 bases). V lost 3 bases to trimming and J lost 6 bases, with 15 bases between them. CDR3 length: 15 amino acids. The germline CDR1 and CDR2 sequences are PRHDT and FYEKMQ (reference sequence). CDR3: CASSLDQGGGNEQFF. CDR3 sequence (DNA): TGTGCCAGCAGCTTGGACCAAGGAGGAGGCAATGAGCAGTTCTTC.

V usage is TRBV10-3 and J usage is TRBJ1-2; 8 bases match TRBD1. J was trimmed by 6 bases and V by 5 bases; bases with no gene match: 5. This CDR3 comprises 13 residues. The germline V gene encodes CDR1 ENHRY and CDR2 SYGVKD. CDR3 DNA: TGTGCCATCAGTACAAACAGGGGGAATGGCTACACCTTC. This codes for CAISTNRGNGYTF.

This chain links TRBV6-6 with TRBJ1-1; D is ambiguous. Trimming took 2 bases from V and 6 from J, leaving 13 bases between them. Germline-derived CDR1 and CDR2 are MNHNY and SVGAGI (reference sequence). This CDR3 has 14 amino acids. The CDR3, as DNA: TGTGCCAGCAGTTACCGACTCGGACTGTCTGAAGCTTTCTTT. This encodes CASSYRLGLSEAFF.

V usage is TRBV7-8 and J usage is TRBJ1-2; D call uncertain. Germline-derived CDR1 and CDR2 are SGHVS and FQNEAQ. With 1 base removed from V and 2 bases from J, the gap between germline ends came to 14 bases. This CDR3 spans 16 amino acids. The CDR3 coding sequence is TGTGCCAGCAGCTTAGGGCGGGCGGTGCCAAACTATGGCTACACCTTC. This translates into CASSLGRAVPNYGYTF. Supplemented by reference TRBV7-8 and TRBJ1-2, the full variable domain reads GAGVSQSPRYKVAKRGQDVALRCDPISGHVSLFWYQQALGQGPEFLTYFQNEAQLDKSGLPSDRFFAERPEGSVSTLKIQRTQQEDSAVYLCASSLGRAVPNYGYTFGSGTRLTVV.

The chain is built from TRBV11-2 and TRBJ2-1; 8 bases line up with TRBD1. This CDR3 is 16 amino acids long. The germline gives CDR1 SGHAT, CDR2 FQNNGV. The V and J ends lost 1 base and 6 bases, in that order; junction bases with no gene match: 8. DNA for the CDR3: TGTGCCAGCAGCTTAGTTGGACAGGGACAATCCAATGAGCAGTTCTTC. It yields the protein CASSLVGQGQSNEQFF.

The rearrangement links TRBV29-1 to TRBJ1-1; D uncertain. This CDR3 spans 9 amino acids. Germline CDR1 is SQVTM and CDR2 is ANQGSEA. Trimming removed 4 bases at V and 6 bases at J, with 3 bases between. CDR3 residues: CSVGPEAFF. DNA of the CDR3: TGCAGCGTTGGTCCTGAAGCTTTCTTT.

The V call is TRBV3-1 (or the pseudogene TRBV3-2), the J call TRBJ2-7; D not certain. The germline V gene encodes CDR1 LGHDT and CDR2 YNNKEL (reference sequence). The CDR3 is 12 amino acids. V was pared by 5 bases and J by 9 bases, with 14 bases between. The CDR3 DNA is TGTGCCAGCAGCACCTCCACTTCCGGGCAGTACTTC. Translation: CASSTSTSGQYF.

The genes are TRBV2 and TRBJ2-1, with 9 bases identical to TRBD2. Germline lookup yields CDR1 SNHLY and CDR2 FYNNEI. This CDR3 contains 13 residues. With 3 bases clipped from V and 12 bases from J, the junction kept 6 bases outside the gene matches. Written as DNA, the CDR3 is TGTGCCAGCAGTGAGGGACTAGCTGGAGGGCAGTTCTTC. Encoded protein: CASSEGLAGGQFF.

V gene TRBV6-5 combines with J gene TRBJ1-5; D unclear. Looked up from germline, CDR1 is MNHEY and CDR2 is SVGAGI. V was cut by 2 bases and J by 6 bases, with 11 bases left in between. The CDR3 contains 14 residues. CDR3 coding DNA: TGTGCCAGCAGTTACCGGATGGGAGGTCAGCCCCAGCATTTT. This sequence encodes CASSYRMGGQPQHF.

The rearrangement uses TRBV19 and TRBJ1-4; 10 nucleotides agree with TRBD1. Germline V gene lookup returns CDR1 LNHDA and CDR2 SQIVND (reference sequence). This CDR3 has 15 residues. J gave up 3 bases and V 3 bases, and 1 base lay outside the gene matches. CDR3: CASSIGQGANEKLFF. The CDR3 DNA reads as TGTGCCAGTAGTATCGGACAGGGGGCTAATGAAAAACTGTTTTTT.

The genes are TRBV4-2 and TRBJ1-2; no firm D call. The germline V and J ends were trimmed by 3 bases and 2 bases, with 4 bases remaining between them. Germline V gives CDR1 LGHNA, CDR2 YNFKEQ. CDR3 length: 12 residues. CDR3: CASSHGNYGYTF. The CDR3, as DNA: TGTGCCAGCAGCCACGGAAACTATGGCTACACCTTC.

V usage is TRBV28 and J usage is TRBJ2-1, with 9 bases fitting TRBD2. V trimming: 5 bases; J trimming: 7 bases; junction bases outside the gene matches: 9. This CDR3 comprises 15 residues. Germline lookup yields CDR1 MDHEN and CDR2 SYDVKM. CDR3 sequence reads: CASSPSGAIWNEQFF. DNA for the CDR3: TGTGCCAGCAGTCCTAGCGGGGCGATCTGGAATGAGCAGTTCTTC. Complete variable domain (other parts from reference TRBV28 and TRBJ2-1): DVKVTQSSRYLVKRTGEKVFLECVQDMDHENMFWYRQDPGLGLRLIYFSYDVKMKEKGDIPEGYSVSREKKERFSLILESASTNQTSMYLCASSPSGAIWNEQFFGPGTRLTVL.

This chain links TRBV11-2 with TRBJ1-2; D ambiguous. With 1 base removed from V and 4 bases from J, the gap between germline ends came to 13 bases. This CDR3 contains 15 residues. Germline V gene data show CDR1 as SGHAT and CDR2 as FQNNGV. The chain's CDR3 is CASSLGFWEGYGYTF. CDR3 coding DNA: TGTGCCAGCAGCTTAGGGTTCTGGGAGGGCTATGGCTACACCTTC.

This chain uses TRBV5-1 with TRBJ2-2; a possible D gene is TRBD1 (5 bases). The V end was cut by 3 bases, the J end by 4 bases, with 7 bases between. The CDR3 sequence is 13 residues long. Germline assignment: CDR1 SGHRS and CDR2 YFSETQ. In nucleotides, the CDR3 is TGCGCCAGCAGCTCGACAGTCACCGGGGAGCTGTTTTTT. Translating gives CASSSTVTGELFF. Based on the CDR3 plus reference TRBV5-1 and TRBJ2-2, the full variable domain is KAGVTQTPRYLIKTRGQQVTLSCSPISGHRSVSWYQQTPGQGLQFLFEYFSETQRNKGNFPGRFSGRQFSNSRSEMNVSTLELGDSALYLCASSSTVTGELFFGEGSRLTVL.